This T cell receptor (beta chain) emerged from a study of blood T cell repertoires in COVID-19. Overall study: T cells, B-cell-depleted T cells, or PBMCs provided the cDNA or gDNA that served as material.

Germline V gene sequence: CDR1 MNHEY, CDR2 SMNVEV (reference sequence). J lost 5 bases, V lost 8 bases, and 16 bases had no gene match. This CDR3 is built from 16 residues. In the original analysis: From reference gene primer amplification, estimates of nucleated cell counts were derived. Produced via immunoSEQ multiplex PCR; TCRdb's table is partial and in-frame only. That table gives V, J and clone size, and the DNA gave D and trimming. The profile shows 250,000 to 300,000 clones, roughly 85% of them singletons. V gene TRBV27 combines with J gene TRBJ2-3; 7 bases match TRBD2. The sequenced sample consisted of peripheral blood. This receptor was identified in a man aged 45-60 years with active or convalescent COVID-19. As DNA, the CDR3 is TGTGCCAGCGGATTTGAGGCGGGACTACTACGAGATACGCAGTATTTT. Its protein is CASGFEAGLLRDTQYF.